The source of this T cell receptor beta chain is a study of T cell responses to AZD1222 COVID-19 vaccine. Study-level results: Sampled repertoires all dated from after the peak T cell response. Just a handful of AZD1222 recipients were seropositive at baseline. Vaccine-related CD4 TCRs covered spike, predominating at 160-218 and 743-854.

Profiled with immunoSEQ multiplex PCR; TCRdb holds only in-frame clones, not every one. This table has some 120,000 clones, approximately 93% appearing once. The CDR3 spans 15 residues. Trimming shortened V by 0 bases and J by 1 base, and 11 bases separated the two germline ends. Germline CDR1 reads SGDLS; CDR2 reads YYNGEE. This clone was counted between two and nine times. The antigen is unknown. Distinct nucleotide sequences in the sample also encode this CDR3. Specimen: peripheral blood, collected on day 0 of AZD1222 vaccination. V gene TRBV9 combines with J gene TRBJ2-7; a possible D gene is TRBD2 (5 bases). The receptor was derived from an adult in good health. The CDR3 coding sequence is TGTGCCAGCAGCGTAGGAAGCGGAGGATCCTACGAGCAGTACTTC. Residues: CASSVGSGGSYEQYF.